This T cell receptor beta chain was captured by sequencing in a study of blood T cell repertoires in COVID-19. The assay was immunoSEQ multiplex PCR, and TCRdb's table has in-frame clones only and misses some. The sample carries more than 200,000 clones, 84% recorded once. Input material: peripheral blood. The origin of this receptor is a woman of 80 years or more with COVID-19, enrolled during active disease.

CDR3 amino acids: CASSPEGQYNQPQHF. CDR3 nucleotide sequence: TGCGCCAGCAGCCCGGAAGGACAGTATAATCAGCCCCAGCATTTT. This sequence joins TRBV5-1 and TRBJ1-5; possibly TRBD1 for D (6 bases). The V gene lost 4 bases and the J gene lost 4 bases, with 15 bases spanning the gap. CDR1 and CDR2 (germline): SGHRS, YFSETQ. The CDR3 totals 15 residues.